This T cell receptor beta chain was retrieved from a study of CD8+ T cells in alopecia areata. Study details: Percent affected scalp area, the SALT score, rated treated patients' severity.

The trim removed 5 bases at V and 3 bases at J, leaving 6 bases unmatched. Germline V gene lookup returns CDR1 MNHEY and CDR2 SVGAGI. This CDR3 has 14 residues. Extracted RNA was reverse transcribed into cDNA, the sequencing template. Generated by immunoSEQ multiplex PCR, the TCRdb table keeps only in-frame clones and is missing some. The sample contains about 110,000 clones, 84% of which appear only once. The sample's treatment: oral pan-JAK inhibitor, 5-10 mg twice daily. The study team obtained lesional scalp punch biopsies and peripheral blood from alopecia areata patients. Broader study findings: Throughout tofacitinib, many expanded lesional clones continued to persist in scalp and blood. Expanded CD8+ clones among the top 100, as well as scalp clonality, were significantly decreased by tofacitinib.

Worth noting for this clone: The antigen is not known.

The material was CD8+ T cells sorted from blood, obtained at week 24, from a patient treated with tofacitinib. V and J are TRBV6-5 and TRBJ2-5; 7 nucleotides agree with TRBD1. This TCR derives from a human donor with alopecia areata. CDR3 residues: CASSQWTGEETQYF. In DNA, the CDR3 is TGTGCCAGCAGTCAATGGACAGGAGAAGAGACCCAGTACTTC.